This T cell receptor beta chain was observed in a study of blood T cell repertoires in COVID-19. In the study overall: Sources were T cells, B-cell-depleted T cells, or PBMCs; the material itself was cDNA or gDNA.

The CDR3 is made up of 15 amino acids. V lost 0 bases, J lost 4 bases, and 2 bases stayed unmatched. The germline V gene encodes CDR1 LGHDT and CDR2 YNNKEL (reference sequence). As originally analysed: Nucleated cell number was recorded as an estimate derived from reference gene primer amplification. Profiled with immunoSEQ multiplex PCR; TCRdb holds only in-frame clones, not every one. V and J calls plus clone size are reproduced from that table; the DNA served to infer D and trimming. The sample shows 150,000 to 200,000 clones, over 65% of them seen only once. The TCR originated in an elderly woman with acute or convalescent COVID-19. The sample comprised peripheral blood. V gene TRBV3-1 (or the pseudogene TRBV3-2) combines with J gene TRBJ2-1; 8 positions agree with TRBD2. CDR3 bases: TGTGCCAGCAGCCAAGAGACGGGAGGGTACAATGAGCAGTTCTTC. Amino acid sequence: CASSQETGGYNEQFF.